The present TCR beta chain was sequenced within a study of cytomegalovirus exposure and HLA in healthy donors. Across the whole study: Of all 400 or so donors who were genotyped, 75% to 90% belonged to the Caucasian-associated ancestry cluster. Findings and caveats of the study: Generally TCR sequences proved uncommon, though certain public TCRs appeared in numerous donors. Later work associated 16,951 TCR beta sequences with HLA alleles at 0.05 false discovery rate.

This PCR relied on a set of 60 Vbeta primers and 13 Jbeta primers. Assay used: immunoSEQ multiplex PCR; TCRdb lists only in-frame clones, some missing. The profile shows 100,000 or so clones, 69% of them singletons. Germline CDR1 SGHVS, CDR2 FQNEAQ. The CDR3 runs 14 residues. With 3 bases removed from V and 7 bases from J, the gap between germline ends came to 13 bases. To note about this clone: Its antigen is undetermined.

The source is a man aged 25-40 years in good health and CMV-seronegative. V is TRBV7-8 and J is TRBJ1-5; D is perhaps TRBD1 (5 bases). The sample taken for sequencing was PBMCs. The CDR3 is CASSLYGGGQPQHF. In DNA form, the CDR3 reads TGTGCCAGCAGCTTGTATGGGGGAGGGCAGCCCCAGCATTTT.